These 32 T cell receptor beta chains originate from one sample sequenced in a study of T-cell reconstitution after alpha-beta-depleted transplantation in children. The library targeted TCRbeta and was prepared with unique molecular identifiers. In TCRdb, the PCR reads were re-called with MiXCR into one record per CDR3 protein. The data show 250,000 or so distinct CDR3 sequences, with roughly 25% seen just once and roughly 5% held by the top ten. Here the sequenced sample was PBMCs, mostly from graft donor cells, taken 360 days after TCRalphabeta/CD19-depleted stem cell transplant. These receptors were collected from a female patient aged 2-10 years who had a stem cell transplant for congenital amegakaryocytic thrombocytopenia, so the T cells may come from the graft donor.

The rearrangement links TRBV12-3 or TRBV12-4 to TRBJ2-5; no firm D call. V shed 3 bases and J shed 5 bases, with 13 bases lying between them. The CDR3 contains 14 residues. CDR3 in DNA: TGTGCCAGCAGTTTTTTTCCGCGCGGCGAGACCCAGTACTTC. This codes for CASSFFPRGETQYF.

The rearrangement joins TRBV15 to TRBJ1-1; no reliable D call. The CDR3 extends over 13 amino acids. CDR1 and CDR2 from the germline V gene are LNHNV and YYDKDF (reference sequence). The V end lost 0 bases, the J end lost 2 bases, and 4 bases lay between the germline ends. Written as DNA, the CDR3 is TGTGCCACCAGCAGAGACTGTAACACTGAAGCTTTCTTT. This gives the protein CATSRDCNTEAFF.

The rearrangement joins TRBV6-1 to TRBJ2-5; 12 bases are a match to TRBD2. Germline CDR1 is MNHNS and CDR2 is SASEGT. V lost 8 bases and J lost 5; bases outside the gene matches: 9. The CDR3 length is 15 residues. CDR3 in DNA: TGTGCCAGCCGACTAGCGGGAGCCGGCTTGGAGACCCAGTACTTC. It codes for CASRLAGAGLETQYF.

The J gene is TRBJ2-7, the V gene TRBV10-3; a weak D match, TRBD2 (6 bases). Between the trimmed V and J ends, which lost 0 bases and 6 bases, there was a span of 9 bases. CDR1 is ENHRY and CDR2 is SYGVKD in the germline V gene. The CDR3 totals 13 residues. The CDR3 here is CAISESAGPEQYF. CDR3 nucleotides: TGTGCCATCAGTGAGTCGGCGGGACCCGAGCAGTACTTC.

This chain joins TRBV6-1 and TRBJ2-1; 8 bases are a match to TRBD2. Germline assignment: CDR1 MNHNS and CDR2 SASEGT. This CDR3 has 14 amino acids. The J segment lost 10 bases and the V segment lost 6 bases, leaving 11 bases of the junction unmatched. This chain's CDR3 is CASSPGLGGGEQFF. CDR3 bases: TGTGCCAGCAGCCCGGGACTAGGGGGAGGGGAGCAGTTCTTC.

V usage is TRBV20-1 and J usage is TRBJ2-7; 8 nucleotides match TRBD2. V trimming: 0 bases; J trimming: 2 bases; junction bases outside the gene matches: 9. CDR1 and CDR2 from the germline V gene are DFQATT and SNEGSKA (reference sequence). This CDR3 is 16 amino acids long. The CDR3 DNA reads TGCAGTGCTAGAGATGGGCTAGCGGGTAACCCCTACGAGCAGTACTTC. Translation: CSARDGLAGNPYEQYF.

The chain recombines TRBV20-1 with TRBJ1-2; 8 nucleotides agree with TRBD1. The CDR3 runs to 15 residues. V dropped 1 base and J dropped 3; count of bases not matched to a gene: 7. Per the germline V gene, CDR1 is DFQATT and CDR2 is SNEGSKA (reference sequence). CDR3 nucleotides: TGCAGTGCTAGAGGTTACAGGGGGGTCGACTATGGCTACACCTTC. This sequence encodes CSARGYRGVDYGYTF.

The chain couples TRBV6-5 to TRBJ2-3, with TRBD2 identical over 8 bases. The CDR3 extends over 15 amino acids. Germline CDR1 reads MNHEY; CDR2 reads SVGAGI. V was clipped by 3 bases and J by 2 bases; unmatched bases: 4. CDR3 in amino acids: CASSYAGGVTDTQYF. For the CDR3, the DNA is TGTGCCAGCAGTTATGCGGGGGGAGTCACAGATACGCAGTATTTT.

There are a few counts of this clonotype. The chain carries TRBV6-5 and TRBJ1-6; TRBD1 matches at 9 bases. This CDR3 has 14 amino acids. The J segment lost 12 bases and the V segment lost 4 bases, leaving 7 bases of the junction unmatched. Germline V gene lookup returns CDR1 MNHEY and CDR2 SVGAGI. CDR3 coding DNA: TGTGCCAGCAGTTCCGGGACAGGGACTTTACCCCTCCACTTT. Protein: CASSSGTGTLPLHF.

The chain uses TRBV28 and TRBJ2-3, with D possibly being TRBD2 (5 bases). In germline, CDR1 is MDHEN, CDR2 SYDVKM. The CDR3 extends over 11 amino acids. Trimming shortened V by 11 bases and J by 7 bases, and 13 bases separated the two germline ends. CDR3 nucleotides: TGTGCCTCGAGGGATGGCAATACGCAGTATTTT. This gives the protein CASRDGNTQYF.

The chain combines TRBV7-2 with TRBJ1-3, with unresolved D. Germline V gene sequence: CDR1 SGHTA, CDR2 FQGNSA. This CDR3 is 16 amino acids long. The V and J ends lost 5 bases and 0 bases respectively, with 14 bases between them. The CDR3 sequence is CASSHTLSNSGNTIYF. Written as DNA, the CDR3 is TGTGCCAGCAGCCACACCTTATCCAACTCTGGAAACACCATATATTTT.

The chain recombines TRBV28 with TRBJ2-7; 11 nucleotides line up with TRBD1. V lost 8 bases to trimming and J lost 6 bases; unmatched junction nucleotides: 6. Germline lookup yields CDR1 MDHEN and CDR2 SYDVKM. CDR3 size: 13 residues. The CDR3 DNA follows: TGTGCCAGCTGCGGACAGGGGGCGTGCGAGCAGTACTTC. This encodes CASCGQGACEQYF.

This chain connects TRBV7-8 to TRBJ2-5; TRBD1 agrees at 7 bases. Germline V gives CDR1 SGHVS, CDR2 FQNEAQ. The junction had 6 bases not matched to a gene; V was cut back by 6 bases and J by 2 bases. The CDR3 covers 14 residues. The CDR3 nucleotides are TGTGCCAGCAGGTTAAGCAGGGGGCAAGAGACCCAGTACTTC. Amino acids: CASRLSRGQETQYF.

The chain uses TRBV28 and TRBJ2-7, with a possible D match to TRBD2 (7 bases). CDR1 MDHEN and CDR2 SYDVKM come from the germline V gene. The CDR3 loop spans 15 amino acids. The V end lost 5 bases, the J end lost 3 bases, and 17 bases lay between the germline ends. CDR3 residues: CASSRSRGGGYEQYF. The CDR3 nucleotides are TGTGCCAGCAGTAGATCTAGGGGGGGAGGCTACGAGCAGTACTTC.

The genes are TRBV29-1 and TRBJ1-1, with D unresolved. Germline assignment: CDR1 SQVTM and CDR2 ANQGSEA. CDR3 length: 13 amino acids. The V gene lost 6 bases and the J gene lost 0 bases, with 11 bases spanning the gap. The DNA for the CDR3 is TGCAGCGTCCTCCGGGGTATGAACACTGAAGCTTTCTTT. Its protein product is CSVLRGMNTEAFF.

This sequence joins TRBV4-1 and TRBJ2-2, with TRBD2 matching over 9 bases. Germline CDR1 is MGHRA and CDR2 is YSYEKL. This CDR3 has 17 residues. V shed 0 bases and J 0 bases; nucleotides not matched to a gene: 2. CDR3 sequence reads: CASSQDRGGANTGELFF. In nucleotides, the CDR3 is TGCGCCAGCAGCCAAGATCGCGGGGGGGCGAACACCGGGGAGCTGTTTTTT.

This clonotype turned up a few times. The V gene is TRBV5-1, the J gene TRBJ2-1, with 11 bases lining up with TRBD1. CDR1 SGHRS and CDR2 YFSETQ come from the germline V gene. After removal of 3 bases from V and 5 bases from J, the junction contained 16 bases not matched to a gene. The CDR3 has 19 residues. The DNA of the CDR3 is TGCGCCAGCAGCTGGGGAAACGGGACAGGGGGGGTATTCGACAATGAGCAGTTCTTC. As protein: CASSWGNGTGGVFDNEQFF.

This clonotype was seen repeatedly, ten times or more. J is TRBJ2-7 and V is TRBV6-2 or TRBV6-3; TRBD1 matches 8 bases. Germline values: CDR1 MNHEY, CDR2 SVGEGT. This CDR3 is 15 amino acids long. The trim removed 1 base at V and 5 bases at J, leaving 7 bases unmatched. CDR3 sequence: CASSYWGQADHEQYF. The CDR3 DNA is TGTGCCAGCAGTTACTGGGGACAGGCCGACCACGAGCAGTACTTC.

This clonotype came up a few times. This sequence joins TRBV20-1 and TRBJ2-1, with TRBD2 matching 13 bases. Trimming at V came to 6 bases and at J to 4 bases, leaving 12 bases not matched to a gene. The CDR3 is 17 residues long. Germline CDR1 reads DFQATT; CDR2 reads SNEGSKA (reference sequence). CDR3 sequence (DNA): TGCAGTGCAAGGCCCGCCGGGACTAGCGGGATGTACAATGAGCAGTTCTTC. Its protein product is CSARPAGTSGMYNEQFF.

Only a few counts were recorded for this clonotype. The rearrangement links TRBV6-2 or TRBV6-3 to TRBJ2-1, with 14 nucleotides matching TRBD2. Germline-derived CDR1 and CDR2 are MNHEY and SVGEGT. V lost 6 bases and J lost 0; bases outside the gene matches: 16. This CDR3 has 21 residues. The CDR3 spells CASSSYKRGLAGASSYNEQFF. CDR3 DNA: TGTGCCAGCAGCTCGTACAAGAGGGGACTAGCGGGGGCGAGCTCCTACAATGAGCAGTTCTTC.

This chain joins TRBV6-2 or TRBV6-3 and TRBJ2-1, with 10 bases identical to TRBD2. CDR1 is MNHEY and CDR2 is SVGEGT in the germline V gene. V trimming: 2 bases; J trimming: 8 bases; junction bases outside the gene matches: 9. This CDR3 is 16 amino acids long. CDR3 protein: CASSYEWLAGEDEQFF. For the CDR3, the DNA is TGTGCCAGCAGTTACGAATGGCTAGCGGGAGAGGATGAGCAGTTCTTC.

This rearrangement joins TRBV7-8 to TRBJ2-3; TRBD2 agrees at 7 bases. V was pared by 3 bases and J by 4 bases, with 10 bases of the junction left unmatched. Looked up from germline, CDR1 is SGHVS and CDR2 is FQNEAQ. The CDR3 runs 16 residues. CDR3 sequence reads: CASSFLGSGGSDTQYF. The DNA of the CDR3 is TGTGCCAGCAGCTTCTTAGGGTCCGGGGGGTCAGATACGCAGTATTTT.

The V and J genes are TRBV4-1 and TRBJ1-1; tentative D call: TRBD1 (5 bases). The germline V and J ends were trimmed by 4 bases and 3 bases, with 15 bases remaining between them. Germline-derived CDR1 and CDR2 are MGHRA and YSYEKL. CDR3 length: 15 residues. The CDR3 DNA sequence: TGCGCCAGCAGCCTTGACTGGGGGAGGGACACTGAAGCTTTCTTT. This sequence encodes CASSLDWGRDTEAFF.

This clonotype was seen only a few times. This rearrangement joins TRBV6-2 or TRBV6-3 to TRBJ2-5; the D gene is possibly TRBD2 (5 bases). V lost 2 bases to trimming and J lost 2 bases, with 12 bases between them. CDR1 MNHEY and CDR2 SVGEGT come from the germline V gene. The CDR3 sequence is 15 residues long. CDR3 in DNA: TGTGCCAGCAGTTACGGGAGAGCGAGTCAAGAGACCCAGTACTTC. Translation gives CASSYGRASQETQYF.

This clonotype was detected ten times or more. The chain is built from TRBV3-1 and TRBJ2-5; 8 bases are shared with TRBD1. CDR1 and CDR2 from the germline V gene are LGHDT and YNNKEL (reference sequence). This CDR3 has 17 residues. V lost 1 base, J lost 2 bases, and 9 bases stayed unmatched. The CDR3 bases are TGTGCCAGCAGCCAAGGGACAGGGTACGGTGGGCAAGAGACCCAGTACTTC. This translates into CASSQGTGYGGQETQYF.

This clonotype showed up just a few times. The V and J genes are TRBV4-1 and TRBJ2-4, with D perhaps being TRBD1 or TRBD2 (5 bases each). The CDR3 has 16 residues. CDR1 is MGHRA, CDR2 YSYEKL, per germline. The V and J ends lost 4 bases and 5 bases respectively, with 18 bases between them. The CDR3 region has the DNA TGCGCCAGCAGCCCGGAAGGGGAGACAAGCCAAAACATTCAGTACTTC. This sequence encodes CASSPEGETSQNIQYF.

In DNA, the CDR3 is TGCAGTGCTAGAGATTTTACAGACGGGATGGAGACCCAGTACTTC. This translates into CSARDFTDGMETQYF. V and J are TRBV20-1 and TRBJ2-5, with D possibly being TRBD2 (5 bases). V lost 0 bases to trimming and J lost 5 bases, with 16 bases between them. CDR1 is DFQATT, CDR2 SNEGSKA, per germline (reference sequence). The CDR3 spans 15 residues.

The genes are TRBV7-9 and TRBJ2-1; D ambiguous. The V gene's germline CDR1 is SEHNR and CDR2 FQNEAQ (reference sequence). The CDR3 totals 14 residues. V lost 8 bases, J lost 4 bases, and 15 bases lay in between. CDR3 in DNA: TGTGCCAGCTTTGAAACAGAGACATACAATGAGCAGTTCTTC. Protein sequence: CASFETETYNEQFF.

The chain combines TRBV30 with TRBJ2-1; weak D call: TRBD1 (5 bases). From germline, CDR1 is GTSNPN and CDR2 SVGIG (reference sequence). The length of the CDR3 is 13 residues. V was trimmed by 2 bases and J by 6 bases, leaving 11 bases between them. DNA for the CDR3: TGTGCCTGGAGTAGGGGTAGCAGCAATGAGCAGTTCTTC. Protein: CAWSRGSSNEQFF. The full variable domain, completed using reference TRBV30 and TRBJ2-1, is SQTIHQWPATLVQPVGSPLSLECTVEGTSNPNLYWYRQAAGRGLQLLFYSVGIGQISSEVPQNLSASRPQDRQFILSSKKLLLSDSGFYLCAWSRGSSNEQFFGPGTRLTVL.

This chain uses TRBV4-1 with TRBJ2-3, with 9 bases that match TRBD2. The V segment lost 3 bases and the J segment 3 bases; nucleotides outside the gene matches: 10. The CDR3 consists of 17 residues. CDR1 MGHRA and CDR2 YSYEKL come from the germline V gene. The DNA of the CDR3 is TGCGCCAGCAGCCATGGGAAGCGGGGGGCTCTAACAGATACGCAGTATTTT. It encodes CASSHGKRGALTDTQYF.

V is TRBV6-5 and J is TRBJ2-5; 9 positions agree with TRBD1. The CDR3 extends over 15 amino acids. Unmatched junction bases numbered 3, after V lost 2 bases and J lost 2 bases. Germline V gene data show CDR1 as MNHEY and CDR2 as SVGAGI. CDR3 bases: TGTGCCAGCAGTTACCTGGGACAGGGTCAAGAGACCCAGTACTTC. Translation gives CASSYLGQGQETQYF.

This clonotype was counted only a few times. The rearrangement joins TRBV12-3 or TRBV12-4 to TRBJ2-7; 8 nucleotides line up with TRBD1. The CDR3 contains 13 residues. With V trimmed by 6 bases and J by 6 bases, 7 bases remained unmatched. The CDR3 DNA sequence: TGTGCCAGCAGGGTGACAGGGGTACCCGAGCAGTACTTC. Residues: CASRVTGVPEQYF.